This T cell receptor beta chain was profiled in a study of cytomegalovirus exposure and HLA in healthy donors. Looking at the study overall: Caucasian-associated ancestry cluster membership applied to 75% to 85% of around 400 genotyped donors.

This clone was counted a few times. Its antigen is unknown. In the PCR, 60 Vbeta and 13 Jbeta primers were used. Assay used: immunoSEQ multiplex PCR; TCRdb lists only in-frame clones, some missing. Among 190,000 or so clones, 75% to 85% were seen once, and the ten largest hold more than 0.35%. Findings and caveats of the study: Most TCR sequences showed up rarely, but some public TCRs showed up in many donors. A prior analysis recorded that most TCR beta V segments were productive about 87% or about 30% of the time. Several of the most significant clusters were apparently associated with common viral pathogens in a later analysis.

CDR3 length: 14 amino acids. V was trimmed by 1 base and J by 3 bases, leaving 9 bases between them. Germline values: CDR1 MDHEN, CDR2 SYDVKM. The sequence was obtained from a male donor in good health and CMV-seropositive. The sample consisted of PBMCs. The chain has TRBV28 and TRBJ1-1; D is possibly TRBD1 (6 bases). The CDR3 DNA sequence: TGTGCCAGCAGTTTATCTGGGGGCTACACTGAAGCTTTCTTT. This sequence encodes CASSLSGGYTEAFF. Based on the CDR3 plus reference TRBV28 and TRBJ1-1, the full variable domain is DVKVTQSSRYLVKRTGEKVFLECVQDMDHENMFWYRQDPGLGLRLIYFSYDVKMKEKGDIPEGYSVSREKKERFSLILESASTNQTSMYLCASSLSGGYTEAFFGQGTRLTVV.